This TCR beta chain was recovered during a study of Ad26.COV2.S vaccination and SARS-CoV-2 variants. This clone was recorded once. Germline assignment: CDR1 SGHTA and CDR2 FQGNSA. CDR3 length: 13 amino acids. The V and J ends lost 4 bases and 9 bases respectively, with 13 bases between them. The protocol was immunoSEQ multiplex PCR, while the TCRdb copy is restricted to in-frame clones and leaves out a portion. The table records about 350,000 clones, roughly nine tenths of them present only once. The treatment here: 19 received Ad26.COV2.S at low or high dose, single or two shots; five or six received placebo; per-sample allocation not given. Repertoires come from day 63 after the first vaccine or placebo injection.

Sequenced material: peripheral blood, taken in a trial of Ad26.COV2.S vaccine versus placebo. The chain recombines TRBV7-2 with TRBJ1-5, with a possible D match to TRBD1 (5 bases). This receptor was identified in a person aged 18-65 years who received the Ad26.COV2.S COVID-19 vaccine or a placebo. CDR3: CASSSLPGGPQHF. The CDR3 coding sequence is TGTGCCAGCAGCTCCCTCCCCGGGGGGCCCCAGCATTTT.